A selection of T cell receptor beta chains follows, all from one sample in a study of blood T cell repertoires in COVID-19. The table came from immunoSEQ multiplex PCR; TCRdb's copy has only in-frame clones and leaves some out. The table shows 300,000 to 350,000 clones, with about 88% occurring only once. Sequencing was performed on peripheral blood. These receptor sequences come from a woman aged 70 to 79 with COVID-19, enrolled during active disease. CDR3s include the opening cysteine and the closing phenylalanine or tryptophan. Fields, in order: D gene, J gene, clone size, V gene, CDR3 DNA, CDR3 protein. A D gene is named only where the DNA matches it firmly. Size is stated for part of the rows, as once, few or many counts, or as a class when the clone is expanded.

d_call: TRBD1
j_call: TRBJ1-2
clone_size: NA
v_call: TRBV28
cdr3_nt: TGTGCCAGCAGTTTATCCCCCGACAGGGTAGGTGGCTACACCTTC
cdr3_aa: CASSLSPDRVGGYTF

d_call: NA
j_call: TRBJ2-3
clone_size: NA
v_call: TRBV7-2
cdr3_nt: TGTGCCAGCAGCTTGACTAGGAAGACAGATACGCAGTATTTT
cdr3_aa: CASSLTRKTDTQYF

d_call: TRBD2
j_call: TRBJ2-7
clone_size: NA
v_call: TRBV6-2/TRBV6-3
cdr3_nt: TGTGCCAGCAGTTACCACGGGGGGTACTACGAGCAGTACTTC
cdr3_aa: CASSYHGGYYEQYF

d_call: NA
j_call: TRBJ2-7
clone_size: NA
v_call: TRBV11-2
cdr3_nt: TGTGCCAGCAGCCCGATTCGGCAGGCCCGTTTAGGCAACGAGCAGTACTTC
cdr3_aa: CASSPIRQARLGNEQYF

d_call: TRBD1
j_call: TRBJ1-1
clone_size: once
v_call: TRBV7-2
cdr3_nt: TGTGCCAGCAGCACCCGACAGGGCGGTGAAGCTTTCTTT
cdr3_aa: CASSTRQGGEAFF

d_call: TRBD1
j_call: TRBJ1-1
clone_size: once
v_call: TRBV28
cdr3_nt: TGTGCCACCCGAGGGACAGCCGGAGTGTCCACTGAAGCTTTCTTT
cdr3_aa: CATRGTAGVSTEAFF

d_call: NA
j_call: TRBJ1-1
clone_size: NA
v_call: TRBV18
cdr3_nt: TGTGCCAGCTCACCAATGGCGGAGGCTCTGAACACTGAAGCTTTCTTT
cdr3_aa: CASSPMAEALNTEAFF

d_call: TRBD1
j_call: TRBJ2-1
clone_size: NA
v_call: TRBV2
cdr3_nt: TGTGCCAGCAGTGTGGAAACAGGGGTTGTAGGTGAGCAGTTCTTC
cdr3_aa: CASSVETGVVGEQFF

d_call: NA
j_call: TRBJ1-1
clone_size: NA
v_call: TRBV6-4
cdr3_nt: TGTGCCAGCAGTGACATCCCCAGTGGTGAAGCTTTCTTT
cdr3_aa: CASSDIPSGEAFF

d_call: NA
j_call: TRBJ1-2
clone_size: NA
v_call: TRBV6-5
cdr3_nt: TGTGCCAGCAGTTACCGGACAGCTAACTATGGCTACACCTTC
cdr3_aa: CASSYRTANYGYTF

d_call: NA
j_call: TRBJ1-1
clone_size: NA
v_call: TRBV9
cdr3_nt: TGTGCCAGCAGCGCTCAGGGATTCACTGAAGCTTTCTTT
cdr3_aa: CASSAQGFTEAFF

d_call: NA
j_call: TRBJ1-5
clone_size: NA
v_call: TRBV4-1
cdr3_nt: TGCGCCAGCAGCCTGATACTCGGACAGCCTAATCAGCCCCAGCATTTT
cdr3_aa: CASSLILGQPNQPQHF

d_call: NA
j_call: TRBJ1-1
clone_size: once
v_call: TRBV20-1
cdr3_nt: TGCAGTCACTCTGAGGGAACTGAAGCTTTCTTT
cdr3_aa: CSHSEGTEAFF

d_call: TRBD2
j_call: TRBJ2-3
clone_size: once
v_call: TRBV9
cdr3_nt: TGTGCCAGCAGCTCCGGACTAGCGGGGGGCACAGATACGCAGTATTTT
cdr3_aa: CASSSGLAGGTDTQYF

d_call: NA
j_call: TRBJ2-1
clone_size: NA
v_call: TRBV7-2
cdr3_nt: TGTGCCAGCAGCTATGCGGGCGGCAATGAGCAGTTCTTC
cdr3_aa: CASSYAGGNEQFF